The 5 T cell receptor beta chains reported below all come from one sample, sequenced in a study of blood T cell repertoires in COVID-19. The table came from immunoSEQ multiplex PCR; TCRdb's copy has only in-frame clones and leaves some out. The repertoire holds hundreds of thousands of clones, with 70% to 90% as singletons. Input material: peripheral blood. The receptors come from a woman in her forties or fifties with COVID-19, enrolled during active disease.

The chain joins TRBV3-1 (or the pseudogene TRBV3-2) to TRBJ1-2, with D uncertain. Germline-derived CDR1 and CDR2 are LGHDT and YNNKEL (reference sequence). This CDR3 is 12 amino acids long. Trimming stripped 0 bases from V and 8 bases from J, with 7 bases between. CDR3 DNA sequence: TGTGCCAGCAGCCAAGACAGGCACGGCTACACCTTC. Amino acid sequence: CASSQDRHGYTF.

The chain recombines TRBV10-3 with TRBJ1-2, with D tentatively TRBD1 (6 bases). The CDR3 runs to 16 residues. Deletions cut 4 bases from V and 8 bases from J, with 23 bases between. From germline, CDR1 is ENHRY and CDR2 SYGVKD. As DNA, the CDR3 is TGTGCCATCAGTGCCTCATTACAAGGGGGTATGATAGGCTACACCTTC. Amino acid sequence: CAISASLQGGMIGYTF.

This rearrangement joins TRBV29-1 to TRBJ2-1; 12 bases agree with TRBD2. The CDR3 extends over 17 amino acids. Per the germline V gene, CDR1 is SQVTM and CDR2 is ANQGSEA. The V and J ends lost 4 bases and 2 bases, in that order; junction bases with no gene match: 9. CDR3 nucleotide sequence: TGCAGCGTTGTGGTGGCTAGCGGGGGGGTGGCCTACAATGAGCAGTTCTTC. This translates into CSVVVASGGVAYNEQFF.

The chain has TRBV27 and TRBJ2-1, with 15 bases fitting TRBD2. The length of the CDR3 is 16 residues. V shed 5 bases and J 8 bases; nucleotides not matched to a gene: 7. From germline, CDR1 is MNHEY and CDR2 SMNVEV (reference sequence). The CDR3 DNA follows: TGTGCCAGCAGTGAATGGACTAGCGGGGGGGCCGATGAGCAGTTCTTC. This translates into CASSEWTSGGADEQFF.

The chain employs TRBV13 and TRBJ1-1; TRBD1 might be the D (6 bases). The V and J ends lost 4 bases and 4 bases respectively, with 25 bases between them. This CDR3 has 18 residues. Germline V gene sequence: CDR1 PRHDT, CDR2 FYEKMQ (reference sequence). The CDR3 DNA is TGTGCCAGCAGCTCAGGCCGTATACGGGACCGAGGGGGCACTGAAGCTTTCTTT. Protein sequence: CASSSGRIRDRGGTEAFF.